This T cell receptor beta chain was sequenced during a study of identical twins (dated by TCRdb to the mid-2010s). Background on the whole study: To test whether fetal clonotypes persist, the study used deep sequencing on TCR alpha and beta repertoires from monozygotic twins, unrelated adults of various ages, and cord blood. Replicate twin experiments were performed at different times using different library preparation protocols to rule out contamination. What the research found in general, with its limitations: Excess twin sharing in beta out-of-frame sequences was weaker because fewer shared sequences lowered the signal-to-noise ratio. Because the same donors could not be followed over many years, the conclusions depended on cross-sectional statistical analysis. Compared with coincidental sharing between unrelated individuals, out-of-frame TCR alpha sequences shared between twins showed an excess of sequences with low generation probability. Abundant cord blood beta clonotypes had fewer insertions, young adult naive repertoires showed a similar but weaker trend, and memory repertoires showed no such trend. Out-of-frame TCR alpha sharing in monozygotic twins was systematically underestimated by recombination models, whereas sharing between unrelated individuals was in agreement with the recombination models. Invariant T cells such as MAIT and iNKT could partly confound zero-insertion analyses, though diverse VJ usage argued against this for most clonotypes.

A distance of 12 bases separates the germline ends of V and J, which lose 3 bases and 1 base respectively. The CDR3 runs 15 amino acids, cysteine and phenylalanine included. The sequence is cut down to CDR3 DNA, 45 bases in frame from base 1. CDR1 and CDR2 (ENHRY, SYGVKD) derive from the germline V gene. On this clonotype itself: The antigen it recognizes is unknown. No qualities accompany the bases; no much larger clone lies one base away.

The library came from 5' RACE. The data were produced on an Illumina HiSeq 2000. A universal primer binding site was introduced by template switching, and a unique molecular identifier was present in the final cDNA, enabling accurate counting of TCR cDNA molecules. Specific primers in the conserved constant-segment region were used to synthesize first-strand cDNA for TCR alpha and beta chains. To control for contamination, every cDNA library carried two barcodes: a SMART-Mk sample barcode plus Illumina barcodes. TruSeq adapter sequences and Illumina sample barcodes were added in two successive PCR steps. The TCR alpha and beta cDNA libraries were sequenced on the Illumina HiSeq platform using custom primers. The study's processing was this. MiGEC was used to process raw reads and extract unique molecular identifiers, and MiXCR was used to find CDR3 positions. Recombination models were inferred per individual with the repgenHMM and IGoR tools using an EM algorithm. Shared clonotypes were analyzed with the tcR package in R, and sharing was normalized by the product of cloneset sizes. Out-of-frame nonproductive sequences were analyzed to study raw recombination free of thymic and clonal selection effects. TCRdb redid the processing of the public reads, applying fastp at Q25 and MiXCR, and retained in-frame beta chains. Each record represents a unique CDR3 protein, reported with the most common genes and DNA among its rows. What appears here as the V and J calls and clone size reflects TCRdb's work, not the paper's. The table for this sample lists around 450,000 distinct CDR3 sequences; 14% of them were counted only once. More than 0.5% of the sample is in the top ten clones.

Only healthy Caucasian donors were included. Three pairs of female monozygotic twins, all aged roughly 18 to 29 years, were included in the twin cohort. CD4+ and CD8+ T cell populations were isolated with positive isolation kits from Invitrogen. These data also formed part of another study, on yellow fever vaccine responses in identical twins. The second publication reports: According to the authors, in identical twins the way T cells responded to vaccination appeared partly convergent and partly personalized. In identical twins, the study followed T cell clones that responded to the vaccine with precision.

The chain employs TRBV10-3 and TRBJ2-5; too little of a D gene remains to name it. What was sequenced was CD4+ T cells sorted from blood. The sequence was obtained from a woman between 18 and 30 years old in good health. This receptor has the CDR3 CAISEGTQVQETQYF. The bases read TGTGCCATCAGTGAAGGAACACAAGTCCAAGAGACCCAGTACTTC.